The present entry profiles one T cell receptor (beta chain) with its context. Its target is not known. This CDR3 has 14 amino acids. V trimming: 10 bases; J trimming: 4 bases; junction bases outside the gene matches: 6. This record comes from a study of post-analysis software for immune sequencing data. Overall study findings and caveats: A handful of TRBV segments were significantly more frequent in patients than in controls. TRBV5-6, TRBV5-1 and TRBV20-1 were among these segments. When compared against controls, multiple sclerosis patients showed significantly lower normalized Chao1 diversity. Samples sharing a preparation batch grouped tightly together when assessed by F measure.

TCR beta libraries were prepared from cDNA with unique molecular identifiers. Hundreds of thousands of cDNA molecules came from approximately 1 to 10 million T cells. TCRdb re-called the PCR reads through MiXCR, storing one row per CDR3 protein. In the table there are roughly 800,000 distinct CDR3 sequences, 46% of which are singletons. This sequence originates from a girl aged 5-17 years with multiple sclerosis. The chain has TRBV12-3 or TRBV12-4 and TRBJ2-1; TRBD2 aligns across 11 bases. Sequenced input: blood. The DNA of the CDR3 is TGTGCCAACCCGGGACTAGCGGAGTACAATGAGCAGTTCTTC. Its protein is CANPGLAEYNEQFF.